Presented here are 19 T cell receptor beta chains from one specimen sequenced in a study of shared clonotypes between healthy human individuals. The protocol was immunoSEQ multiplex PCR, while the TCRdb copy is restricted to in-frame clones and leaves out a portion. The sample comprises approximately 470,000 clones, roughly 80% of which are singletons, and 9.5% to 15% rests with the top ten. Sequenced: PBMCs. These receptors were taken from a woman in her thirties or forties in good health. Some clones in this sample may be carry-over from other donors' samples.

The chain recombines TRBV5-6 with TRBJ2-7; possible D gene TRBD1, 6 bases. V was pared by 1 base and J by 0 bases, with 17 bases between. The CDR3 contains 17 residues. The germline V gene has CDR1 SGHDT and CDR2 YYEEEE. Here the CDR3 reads CASSLSLGGWGSYEQYF. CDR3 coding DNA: TGTGCCAGCAGCTTGTCTCTTGGGGGCTGGGGCTCCTACGAGCAGTACTTC.

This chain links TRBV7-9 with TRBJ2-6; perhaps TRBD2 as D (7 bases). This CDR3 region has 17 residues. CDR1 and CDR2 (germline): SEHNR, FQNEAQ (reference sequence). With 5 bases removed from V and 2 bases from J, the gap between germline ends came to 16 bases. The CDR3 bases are TGTGCCAGCAGCCCGCCGGGCGGGGGCACTGGGGCCAACGTCCTGACTTTC. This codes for CASSPPGGGTGANVLTF.

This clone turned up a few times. CDR3 sequence (DNA): TGCGCCAGCAGCTTGGTTCCTCAGGGTGAGGGGAGCAATCAGCCCCAGCATTTT. Translation gives CASSLVPQGEGSNQPQHF. The chain has TRBV5-1 and TRBJ1-5; the D gene is possibly TRBD1 (5 bases). CDR1 is SGHRS, CDR2 YFSETQ, per germline. With 0 bases removed from V and 1 base from J, the gap between germline ends came to 17 bases. There are 18 residues in the CDR3.

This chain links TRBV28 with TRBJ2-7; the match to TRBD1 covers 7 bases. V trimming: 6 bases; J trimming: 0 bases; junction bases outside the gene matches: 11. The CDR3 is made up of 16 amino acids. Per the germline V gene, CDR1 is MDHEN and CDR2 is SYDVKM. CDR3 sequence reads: CASRTPGTVTSYEQYF. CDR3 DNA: TGTGCCAGCAGGACGCCCGGGACAGTGACCTCCTACGAGCAGTACTTC.

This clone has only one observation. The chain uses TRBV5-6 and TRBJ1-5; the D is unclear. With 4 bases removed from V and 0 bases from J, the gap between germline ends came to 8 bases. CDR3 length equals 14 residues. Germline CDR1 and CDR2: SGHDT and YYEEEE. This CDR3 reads CASSPYYSNQPQHF. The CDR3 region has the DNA TGTGCCAGCAGCCCCTATTATAGCAATCAGCCCCAGCATTTT.

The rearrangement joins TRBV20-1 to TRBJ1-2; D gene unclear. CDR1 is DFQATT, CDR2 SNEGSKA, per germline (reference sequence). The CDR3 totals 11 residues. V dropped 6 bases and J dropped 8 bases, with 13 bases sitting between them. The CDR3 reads CSAPSGFGYTF. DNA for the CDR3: TGCAGTGCCCCATCCGGGTTCGGCTACACCTTC.

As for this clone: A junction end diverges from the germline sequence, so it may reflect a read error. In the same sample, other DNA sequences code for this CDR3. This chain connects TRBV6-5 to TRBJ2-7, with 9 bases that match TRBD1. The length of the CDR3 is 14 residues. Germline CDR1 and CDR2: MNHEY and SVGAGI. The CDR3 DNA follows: TGTGCCAGCAGTTTACCGGGACAGGGATACGAACAGTACTTC. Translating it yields CASSLPGQGYEQYF.

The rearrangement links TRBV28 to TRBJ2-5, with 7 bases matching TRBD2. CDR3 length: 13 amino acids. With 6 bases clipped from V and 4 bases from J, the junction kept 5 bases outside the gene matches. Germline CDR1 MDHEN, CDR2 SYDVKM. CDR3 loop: CASSRTRSETQYF. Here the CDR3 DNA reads TGTGCCAGCAGCAGGACTAGATCAGAGACCCAGTACTTC.

CDR3 DNA sequence: TGTGCCAGCAGTGTGGGGGCGATCCCTGAAGCTTTCTTT. Protein sequence: CASSVGAIPEAFF. V is TRBV25-1 and J is TRBJ1-1; maybe TRBD1 (6 bases). Germline-derived CDR1 and CDR2 are MGHDK and SYGVNS. This CDR3 has 13 residues. V was trimmed by 4 bases and J by 6 bases, leaving 12 bases between them.

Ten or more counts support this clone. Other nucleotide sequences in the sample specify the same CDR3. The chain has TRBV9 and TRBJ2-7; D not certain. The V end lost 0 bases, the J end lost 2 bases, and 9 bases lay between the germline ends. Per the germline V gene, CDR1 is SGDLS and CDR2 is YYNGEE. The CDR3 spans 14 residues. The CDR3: CASSVGGLPYEQYF. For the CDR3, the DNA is TGTGCCAGCAGCGTAGGTGGTCTTCCCTACGAGCAGTACTTC.

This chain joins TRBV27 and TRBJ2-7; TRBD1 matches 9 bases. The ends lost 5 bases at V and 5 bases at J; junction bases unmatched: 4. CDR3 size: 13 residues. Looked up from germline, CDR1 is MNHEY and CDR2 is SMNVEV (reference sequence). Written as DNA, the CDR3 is TGTGCCAGCAGTGACAGGGGGACCCACGAGCAGTACTTC. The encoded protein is CASSDRGTHEQYF.

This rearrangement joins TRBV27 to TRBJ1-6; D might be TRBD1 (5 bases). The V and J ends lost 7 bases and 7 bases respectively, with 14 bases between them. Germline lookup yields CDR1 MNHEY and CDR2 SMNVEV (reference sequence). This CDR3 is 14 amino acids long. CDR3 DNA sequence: TGTGCCAGCACTCGACAGCCGATAAATTCACCCCTCCACTTT. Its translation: CASTRQPINSPLHF.

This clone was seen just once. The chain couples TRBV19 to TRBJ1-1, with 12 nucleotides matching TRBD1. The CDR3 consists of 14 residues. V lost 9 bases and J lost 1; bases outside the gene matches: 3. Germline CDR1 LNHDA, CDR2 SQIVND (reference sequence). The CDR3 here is CASRDRGPNTEAFF. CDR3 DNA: TGTGCCAGCCGGGACAGGGGGCCGAACACTGAAGCTTTCTTT.

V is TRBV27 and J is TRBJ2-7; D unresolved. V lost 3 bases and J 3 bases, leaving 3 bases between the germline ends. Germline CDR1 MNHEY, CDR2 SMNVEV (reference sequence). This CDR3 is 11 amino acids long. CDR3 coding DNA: TGTGCCAGCAGTTTGAACTACGAGCAGTACTTC. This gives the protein CASSLNYEQYF.

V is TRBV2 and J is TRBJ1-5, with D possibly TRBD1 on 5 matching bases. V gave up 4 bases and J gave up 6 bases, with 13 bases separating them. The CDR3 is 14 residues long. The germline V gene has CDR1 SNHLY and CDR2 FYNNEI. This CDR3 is CASSASFRGQPQHF. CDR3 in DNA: TGTGCCAGCAGTGCGTCGTTTAGGGGTCAGCCCCAGCATTTT.

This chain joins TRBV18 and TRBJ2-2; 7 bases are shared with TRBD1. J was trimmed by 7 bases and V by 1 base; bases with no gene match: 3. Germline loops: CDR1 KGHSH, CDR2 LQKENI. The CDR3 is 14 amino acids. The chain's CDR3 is CASSPQGARGELFF. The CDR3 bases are TGTGCCAGCTCACCACAGGGGGCGCGCGGGGAGCTGTTTTTT.

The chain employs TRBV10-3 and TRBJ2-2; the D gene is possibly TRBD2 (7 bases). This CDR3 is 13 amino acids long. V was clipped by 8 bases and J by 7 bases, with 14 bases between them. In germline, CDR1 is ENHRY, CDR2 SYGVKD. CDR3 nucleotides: TGTGCCATCCAGGCAGGGGAGGGCGGGGAGCTGTTTTTT. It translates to CAIQAGEGGELFF.

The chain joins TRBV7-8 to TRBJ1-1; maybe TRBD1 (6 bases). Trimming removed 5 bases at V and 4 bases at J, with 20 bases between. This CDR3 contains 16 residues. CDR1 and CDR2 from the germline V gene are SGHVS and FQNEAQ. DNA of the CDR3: TGTGCCAGCAGCCCCCGGACAGTCCTGGGGGGCACTGAAGCTTTCTTT. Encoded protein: CASSPRTVLGGTEAFF.

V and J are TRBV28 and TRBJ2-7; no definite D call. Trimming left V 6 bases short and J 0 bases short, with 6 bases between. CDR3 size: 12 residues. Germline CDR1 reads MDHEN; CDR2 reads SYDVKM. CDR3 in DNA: TGTGCCAGCAGCGGCGTCTCCTACGAGCAGTACTTC. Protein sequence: CASSGVSYEQYF.